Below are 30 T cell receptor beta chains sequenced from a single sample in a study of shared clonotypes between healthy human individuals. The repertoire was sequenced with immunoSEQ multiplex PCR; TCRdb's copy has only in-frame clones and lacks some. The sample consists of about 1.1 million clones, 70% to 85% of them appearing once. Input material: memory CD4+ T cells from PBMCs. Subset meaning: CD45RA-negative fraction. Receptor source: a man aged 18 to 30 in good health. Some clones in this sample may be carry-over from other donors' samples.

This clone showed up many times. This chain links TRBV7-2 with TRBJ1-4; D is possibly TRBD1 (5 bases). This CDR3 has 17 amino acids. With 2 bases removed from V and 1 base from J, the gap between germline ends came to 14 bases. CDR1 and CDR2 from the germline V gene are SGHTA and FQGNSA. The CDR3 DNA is TGTGCCAGCAGCTTAAGGGCCAGGGCGCTAACTAATGAAAAACTGTTTTTT. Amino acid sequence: CASSLRARALTNEKLFF.

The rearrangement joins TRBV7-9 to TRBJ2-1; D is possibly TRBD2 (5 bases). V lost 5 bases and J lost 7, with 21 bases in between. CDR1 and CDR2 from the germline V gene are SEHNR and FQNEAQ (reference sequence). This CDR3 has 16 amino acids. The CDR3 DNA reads TGTGCCAGCAGCCCGCAATTTGATACTAGGAGGAATGAGCAGTTCTTC. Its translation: CASSPQFDTRRNEQFF.

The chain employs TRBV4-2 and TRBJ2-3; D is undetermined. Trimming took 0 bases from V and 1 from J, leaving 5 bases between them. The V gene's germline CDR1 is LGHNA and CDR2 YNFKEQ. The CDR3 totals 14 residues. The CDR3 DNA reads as TGTGCCAGCAGCCAAGAAGTCCGCACAGATACGCAGTATTTT. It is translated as CASSQEVRTDTQYF.

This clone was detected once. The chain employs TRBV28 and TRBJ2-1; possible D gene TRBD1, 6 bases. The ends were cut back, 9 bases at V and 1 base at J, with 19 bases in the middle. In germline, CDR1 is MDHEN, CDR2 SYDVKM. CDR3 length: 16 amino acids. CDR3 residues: CASPPTQGRSYNEQFF. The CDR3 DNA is TGTGCCAGTCCCCCCACACAGGGAAGGTCCTACAATGAGCAGTTCTTC. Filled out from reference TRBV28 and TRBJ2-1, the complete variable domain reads DVKVTQSSRYLVKRTGEKVFLECVQDMDHENMFWYRQDPGLGLRLIYFSYDVKMKEKGDIPEGYSVSREKKERFSLILESASTNQTSMYLCASPPTQGRSYNEQFFGPGTRLTVL.

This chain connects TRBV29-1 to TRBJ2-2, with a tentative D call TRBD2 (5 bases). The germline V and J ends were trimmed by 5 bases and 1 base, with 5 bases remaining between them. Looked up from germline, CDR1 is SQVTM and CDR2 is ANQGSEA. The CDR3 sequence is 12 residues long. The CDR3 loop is CSVSGNTGELFF. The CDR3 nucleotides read TGCAGCGTTAGCGGGAACACCGGGGAGCTGTTTTTT.

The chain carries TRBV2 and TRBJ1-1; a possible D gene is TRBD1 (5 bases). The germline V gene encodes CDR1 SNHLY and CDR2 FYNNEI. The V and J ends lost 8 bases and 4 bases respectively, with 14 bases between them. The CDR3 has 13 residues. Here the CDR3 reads CASQNRGTTEAFF. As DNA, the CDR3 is TGTGCCAGCCAAAACCGGGGGACCACTGAAGCTTTCTTT.

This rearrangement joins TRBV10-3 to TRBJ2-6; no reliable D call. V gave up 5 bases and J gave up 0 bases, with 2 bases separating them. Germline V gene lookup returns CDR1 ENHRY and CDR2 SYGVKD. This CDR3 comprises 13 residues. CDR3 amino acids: CAISYSGANVLTF. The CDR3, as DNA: TGTGCCATCAGTTACTCTGGGGCCAACGTCCTGACTTTC.

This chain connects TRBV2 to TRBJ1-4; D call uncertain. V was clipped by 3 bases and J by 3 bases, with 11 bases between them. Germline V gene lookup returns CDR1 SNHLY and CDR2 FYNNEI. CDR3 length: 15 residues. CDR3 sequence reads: CASSDIVPANEKLFF. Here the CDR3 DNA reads TGTGCCAGCAGTGATATTGTACCTGCTAATGAAAAACTGTTTTTT.

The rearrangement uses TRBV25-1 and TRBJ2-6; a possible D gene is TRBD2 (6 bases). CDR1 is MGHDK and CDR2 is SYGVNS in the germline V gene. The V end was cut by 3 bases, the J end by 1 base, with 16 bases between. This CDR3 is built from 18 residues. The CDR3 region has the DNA TGTGCCAGCAGTGACGGGACGACTAGAGGATCTGGGGCCAACGTCCTGACTTTC. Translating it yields CASSDGTTRGSGANVLTF.

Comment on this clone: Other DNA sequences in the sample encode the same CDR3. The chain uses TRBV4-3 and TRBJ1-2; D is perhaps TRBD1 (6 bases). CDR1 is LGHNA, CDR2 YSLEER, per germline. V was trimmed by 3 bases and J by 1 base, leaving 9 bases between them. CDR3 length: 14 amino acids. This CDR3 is CASSQDSFNYGYTF. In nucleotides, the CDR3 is TGCGCCAGCAGCCAGGACAGCTTTAACTATGGCTACACCTTC.

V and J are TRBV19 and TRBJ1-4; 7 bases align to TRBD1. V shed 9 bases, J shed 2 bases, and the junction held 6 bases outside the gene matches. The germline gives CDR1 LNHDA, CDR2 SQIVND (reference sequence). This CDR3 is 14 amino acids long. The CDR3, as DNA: TGTGCCAGCCGACCAGGGGGTACTAATGAAAAACTGTTTTTT. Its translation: CASRPGGTNEKLFF.

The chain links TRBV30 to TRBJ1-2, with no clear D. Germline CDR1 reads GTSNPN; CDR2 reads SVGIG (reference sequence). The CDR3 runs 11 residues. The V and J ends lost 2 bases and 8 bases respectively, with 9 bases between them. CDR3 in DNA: TGTGCCTGGAGTAAGGTGGGGGGCTACACCTTC. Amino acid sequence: CAWSKVGGYTF.

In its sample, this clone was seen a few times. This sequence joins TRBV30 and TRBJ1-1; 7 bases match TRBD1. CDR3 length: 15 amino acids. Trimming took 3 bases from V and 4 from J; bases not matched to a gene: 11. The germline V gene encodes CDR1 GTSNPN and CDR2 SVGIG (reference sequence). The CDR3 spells CAWRETDRVATEAFF. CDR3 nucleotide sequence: TGTGCCTGGAGGGAGACCGACAGGGTGGCCACTGAAGCTTTCTTT.

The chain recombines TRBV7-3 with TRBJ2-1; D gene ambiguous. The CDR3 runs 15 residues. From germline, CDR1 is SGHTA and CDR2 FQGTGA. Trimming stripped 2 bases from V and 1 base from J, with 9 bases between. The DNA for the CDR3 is TGTGCCAGCAGCTTAGCGTTCAGTTCCTACAATGAGCAGTTCTTC. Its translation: CASSLAFSSYNEQFF.

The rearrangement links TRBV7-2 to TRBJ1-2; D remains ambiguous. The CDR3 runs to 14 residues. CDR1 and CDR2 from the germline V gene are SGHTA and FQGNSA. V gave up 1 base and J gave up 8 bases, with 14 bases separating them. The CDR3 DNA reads TGTGCCAGCAGCTTAGGAGTTCGGCCTGACGGCTACACCTTC. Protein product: CASSLGVRPDGYTF.

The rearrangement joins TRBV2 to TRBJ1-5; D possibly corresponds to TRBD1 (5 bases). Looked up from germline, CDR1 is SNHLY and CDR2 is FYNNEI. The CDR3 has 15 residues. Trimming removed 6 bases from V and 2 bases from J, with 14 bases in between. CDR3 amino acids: CASSLQRGGNQPQHF. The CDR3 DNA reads TGTGCCAGCAGCCTTCAAAGGGGTGGCAATCAGCCCCAGCATTTT.

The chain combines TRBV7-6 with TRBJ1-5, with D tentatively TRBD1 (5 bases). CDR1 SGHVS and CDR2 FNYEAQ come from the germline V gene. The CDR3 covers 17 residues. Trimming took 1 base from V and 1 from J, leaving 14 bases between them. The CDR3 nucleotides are TGTGCCAGCAGCTTAGTGTCTGGGACCCAGAGCAATCAGCCCCAGCATTTT. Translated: CASSLVSGTQSNQPQHF.

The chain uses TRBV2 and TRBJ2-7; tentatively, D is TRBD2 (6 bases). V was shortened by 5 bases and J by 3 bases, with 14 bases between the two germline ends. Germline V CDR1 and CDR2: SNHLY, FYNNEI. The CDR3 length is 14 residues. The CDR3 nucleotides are TGTGCCAGCAGTATTCCCTCGGGACTCTACGAGCAGTACTTC. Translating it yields CASSIPSGLYEQYF. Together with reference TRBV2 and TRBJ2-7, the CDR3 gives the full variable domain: EPEVTQTPSHQVTQMGQEVILRCVPISNHLYFYWYRQILGQKVEFLVSFYNNEISEKSEIFDDQFSVERPDGSNFTLKIRSTKLEDSAMYFCASSIPSGLYEQYFGPGTRLTVT.

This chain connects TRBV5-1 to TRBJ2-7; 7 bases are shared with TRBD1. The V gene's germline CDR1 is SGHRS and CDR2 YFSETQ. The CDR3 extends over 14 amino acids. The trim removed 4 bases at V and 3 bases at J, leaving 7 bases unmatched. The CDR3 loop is CASSSGDSYYEQYF. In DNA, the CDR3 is TGCGCCAGCAGCAGTGGGGACAGCTACTACGAGCAGTACTTC.

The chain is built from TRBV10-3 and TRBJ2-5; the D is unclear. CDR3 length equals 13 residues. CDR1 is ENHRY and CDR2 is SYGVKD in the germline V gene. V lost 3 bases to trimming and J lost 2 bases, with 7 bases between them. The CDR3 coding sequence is TGTGCCATCAGTGATGCGGATCAAGAGACCCAGTACTTC. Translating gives CAISDADQETQYF.

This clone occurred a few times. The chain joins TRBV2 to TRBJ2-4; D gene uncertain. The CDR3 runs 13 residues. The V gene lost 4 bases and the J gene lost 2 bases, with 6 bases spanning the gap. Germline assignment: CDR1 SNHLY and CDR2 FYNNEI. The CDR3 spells CASSGGSKNIQYF. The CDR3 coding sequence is TGTGCCAGCAGTGGGGGATCCAAAAACATTCAGTACTTC.

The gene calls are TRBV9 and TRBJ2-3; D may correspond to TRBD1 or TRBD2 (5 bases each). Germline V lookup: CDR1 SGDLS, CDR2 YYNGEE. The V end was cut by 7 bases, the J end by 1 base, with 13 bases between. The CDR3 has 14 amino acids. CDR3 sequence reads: CASGTGQGTDTQYF. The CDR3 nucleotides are TGTGCCAGCGGCACGGGGCAGGGCACAGATACGCAGTATTTT. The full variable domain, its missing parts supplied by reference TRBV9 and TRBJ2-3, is DSGVTQTPKHLITATGQRVTLRCSPRSGDLSVYWYQQSLDQGLQFLIQYYNGEERAKGNILERFSAQQFPDLHSELNLSSLELGDSALYFCASGTGQGTDTQYFGPGTRLTVL.

CDR3 DNA: TGTGCCAGCAGGCAAACCGGGGTTGCCGTTCCCTCGGTCGAGCAGTACTTC. Encoded protein: CASRQTGVAVPSVEQYF. The chain carries TRBV7-9 and TRBJ2-7, with D possibly being TRBD2 (5 bases). The germline V gene has CDR1 SEHNR and CDR2 FQNEAQ (reference sequence). The CDR3 is 17 amino acids. Trimming took 6 bases from V and 6 from J, leaving 27 bases between them.

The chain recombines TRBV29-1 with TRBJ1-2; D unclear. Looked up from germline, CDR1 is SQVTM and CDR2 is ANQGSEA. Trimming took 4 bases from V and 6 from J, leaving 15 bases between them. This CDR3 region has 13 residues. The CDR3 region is CSVVKVGEDGYTF. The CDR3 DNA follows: TGCAGCGTTGTTAAAGTTGGGGAGGATGGCTACACCTTC.

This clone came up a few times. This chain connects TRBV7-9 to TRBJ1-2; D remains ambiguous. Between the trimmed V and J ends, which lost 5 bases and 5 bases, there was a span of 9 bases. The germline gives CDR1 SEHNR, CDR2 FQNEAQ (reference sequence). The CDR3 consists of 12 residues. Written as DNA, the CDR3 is TGTGCCAGCAGCGGTAATGCGTATGGCTACACCTTC. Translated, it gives CASSGNAYGYTF.

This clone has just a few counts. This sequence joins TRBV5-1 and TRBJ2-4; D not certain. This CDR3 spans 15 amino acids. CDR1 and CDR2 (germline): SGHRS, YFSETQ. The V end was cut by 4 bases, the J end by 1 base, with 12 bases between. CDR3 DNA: TGCGCCAGCAGCGCAGGCGTAGGGGCCAAAAACATTCAGTACTTC. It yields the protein CASSAGVGAKNIQYF.

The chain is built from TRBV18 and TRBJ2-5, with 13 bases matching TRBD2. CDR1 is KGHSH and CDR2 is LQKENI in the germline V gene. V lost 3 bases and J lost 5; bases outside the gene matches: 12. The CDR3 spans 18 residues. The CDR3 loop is CASSPGDRGTSGTETQYF. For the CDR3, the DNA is TGTGCCAGCTCACCGGGGGACAGGGGGACTAGCGGGACTGAGACCCAGTACTTC. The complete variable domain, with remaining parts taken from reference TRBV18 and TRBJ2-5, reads NAGVMQNPRHLVRRRGQEARLRCSPMKGHSHVYWYRQLPEEGLKFMVYLQKENIIDESGMPKERFSAEFPKEGPSILRIQQVVRGDSAAYFCASSPGDRGTSGTETQYFGPGTRLLVL.

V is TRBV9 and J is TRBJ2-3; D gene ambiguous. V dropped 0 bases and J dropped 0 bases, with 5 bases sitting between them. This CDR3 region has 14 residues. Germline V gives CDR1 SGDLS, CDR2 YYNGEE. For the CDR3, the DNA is TGTGCCAGCAGCGTAGGTGACAGCACAGATACGCAGTATTTT. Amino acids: CASSVGDSTDTQYF.

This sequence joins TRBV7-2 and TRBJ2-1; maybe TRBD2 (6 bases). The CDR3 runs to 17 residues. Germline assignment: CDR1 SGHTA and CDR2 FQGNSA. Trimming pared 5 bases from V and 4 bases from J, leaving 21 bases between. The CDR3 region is CASSQRTGGAKYNEQFF. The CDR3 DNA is TGTGCCAGCAGCCAGAGAACCGGCGGGGCGAAATACAATGAGCAGTTCTTC.

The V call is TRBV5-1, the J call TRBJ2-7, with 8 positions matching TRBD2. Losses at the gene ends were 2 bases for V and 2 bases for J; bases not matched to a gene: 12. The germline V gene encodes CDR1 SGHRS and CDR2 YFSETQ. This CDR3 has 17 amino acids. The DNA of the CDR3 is TGCGCCAGCAGCTTTCGAATCGGGAGGGCTCGAACCTACGAGCAGTACTTC. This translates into CASSFRIGRARTYEQYF.